This T cell receptor (beta chain) was identified during a study of T cell repertoires in cytomegalovirus infection. Across the whole study: Evidence of both CMV infection and a matching HLA type came from public TCR beta signatures. Findings and caveats of the study: HLA-C-restricted CMV-specific TCR beta clonotypes were dominant in the ex vivo response.

Between the trimmed V and J ends, which lost 5 bases and 1 base, there was a span of 14 bases. CDR3 size: 16 residues. Germline CDR1 SGHVS, CDR2 FQNEAQ. This clonotype appeared a few times. The antigen is not known. TCRdb redid the calling of the reads with MiXCR, one entry per CDR3 protein. The sample consists of some 440,000 distinct CDR3 sequences, approximately 31% of them appearing once. Sequencing was performed on PBMCs. This receptor was obtained from a human donor in good health (CMV status not recorded). Some clones in this sample may be carry-over from other donors' samples. J is TRBJ2-2 and V is TRBV7-8; D is possibly TRBD2 (7 bases). The CDR3 is CASSPLGGGNTGELFF. CDR3 coding DNA: TGTGCCAGCAGCCCCTTAGGGGGGGGGAACACCGGGGAGCTGTTTTTT.